What follows are 19 T cell receptor beta chains derived from one specimen sequenced in a study of shared clonotypes between healthy human individuals. The assay was immunoSEQ multiplex PCR, and TCRdb's table has in-frame clones only and misses some. The sample has around 500,000 clones, over 75% seen once. Specimen: PBMCs. These receptors were taken from a woman aged 40-49 years in good health. Some clones in this sample may be carry-over from other donors' samples.

There are a few counts of this clone. The chain has TRBV15 and TRBJ2-7; perhaps TRBD2 as D (6 bases). Trimming removed 1 base at V and 5 bases at J, with 15 bases between. Germline V lookup: CDR1 LNHNV, CDR2 YYDKDF (reference sequence). The CDR3 loop spans 15 amino acids. CDR3 in amino acids: CATSRGGLAENEQYF. For the CDR3, the DNA is TGTGCCACCAGCAGAGGGGGACTGGCCGAGAACGAGCAGTACTTC.

Remarks on this clone: This sample also contains other DNA sequences that code for the same CDR3. For the CDR3, the DNA is TGTGCCAGTAGGTCAGGGGCGGACACCGGGGAGCTGTTTTTT. This translates into CASRSGADTGELFF. The rearrangement links TRBV6-6 to TRBJ2-2; D possibly corresponds to TRBD1 (6 bases). Germline V gene sequence: CDR1 MNHNY, CDR2 SVGAGI (reference sequence). V shed 9 bases and J shed 3 bases, with 14 bases lying between them. This CDR3 region has 14 residues.

The chain employs TRBV2 and TRBJ2-7, with 9 positions matching TRBD1. The CDR3 loop spans 14 amino acids. From germline, CDR1 is SNHLY and CDR2 FYNNEI. J was trimmed by 2 bases and V by 8 bases; bases with no gene match: 7. CDR3 sequence: CASSIGQGPYEQYF. DNA for the CDR3: TGTGCCAGCTCAATCGGACAGGGGCCCTACGAGCAGTACTTC.

This clone has just a few counts. Different DNA sequences within this sample yield the same CDR3. The chain employs TRBV28 and TRBJ1-1; 7 bases fit TRBD1. The CDR3 has 14 amino acids. Per the germline V gene, CDR1 is MDHEN and CDR2 is SYDVKM. With V trimmed by 6 bases and J by 0 bases, 4 bases remained unmatched. CDR3 bases: TGTGCCAGCAGCTTGGGACAGATGAACACTGAAGCTTTCTTT. It encodes CASSLGQMNTEAFF.

V usage is TRBV7-9 and J usage is TRBJ2-2; D tentatively fits TRBD1 or TRBD2 (6 bases each). V lost 7 bases and J lost 2, with 17 bases in between. Germline V gene lookup returns CDR1 SEHNR and CDR2 FQNEAQ (reference sequence). The CDR3 runs 16 residues. The CDR3: CASTEGGLLNTGELFF. The CDR3 coding sequence is TGTGCCAGCACCGAAGGGGGACTTCTAAACACCGGGGAGCTGTTTTTT.

Comments on this clone: This likely came from a read error, as a far larger clone is one base away. The chain has TRBV4-1 and TRBJ2-5; tentatively, D is TRBD1 (6 bases). Trimming stripped 1 base from V and 5 bases from J, with 17 bases between. The CDR3 extends over 16 amino acids. CDR1 MGHRA and CDR2 YSYEKL come from the germline V gene. The CDR3 nucleotides are TGCGCCAGCAGCCAAGGCCGGATACAGGGTTCGGAGACCCAGTACTTC. It encodes CASSQGRIQGSETQYF.

The CDR3 is CASSAQGLEYNEQFF. The CDR3 DNA is TGTGCCAGCAGTGCCCAGGGGCTAGAGTACAATGAGCAGTTCTTC. The rearrangement joins TRBV2 to TRBJ2-1; maybe TRBD1 (6 bases). Germline values: CDR1 SNHLY, CDR2 FYNNEI. The CDR3 runs 15 residues. V was trimmed by 4 bases and J by 4 bases, leaving 14 bases between them. Full variable domain (rest looked up from reference TRBV2 and TRBJ2-1): EPEVTQTPSHQVTQMGQEVILRCVPISNHLYFYWYRQILGQKVEFLVSFYNNEISEKSEIFDDQFSVERPDGSNFTLKIRSTKLEDSAMYFCASSAQGLEYNEQFFGPGTRLTVL.

This chain links TRBV6-1 with TRBJ1-2; TRBD1 aligns across 7 bases. There are 12 residues in the CDR3. Unmatched junction bases numbered 3, after V lost 7 bases and J lost 4 bases. Germline V gene data show CDR1 as MNHNS and CDR2 as SASEGT. CDR3 amino acids: CASKGQFYGYTF. The DNA for the CDR3 is TGTGCCAGCAAGGGACAGTTCTATGGCTACACCTTC.

The chain combines TRBV7-8 with TRBJ1-5; no reliable D call. The CDR3 contains 13 residues. CDR1 and CDR2 from the germline V gene are SGHVS and FQNEAQ. V was trimmed by 2 bases and J by 6 bases, leaving 8 bases between them. The CDR3 region is CASSLQVRQPQHF. In nucleotides, the CDR3 is TGTGCCAGCAGCTTACAGGTGCGTCAGCCCCAGCATTTT.

The sample holds one count of this clone. The chain carries TRBV21-1 and TRBJ1-5; TRBD1 reflects the table's D call only, with no check against the DNA. TRBV21-1 is a pseudogene segment. The CDR3 totals 15 residues. CDR3 sequence (DNA): TGTGCCAGCAGCAGGACAGGGAGCCCCAATCAGCCCCAGCATTTT. Amino acid sequence: CASSRTGSPNQPQHF.

J is TRBJ1-3 and V is TRBV6-5, with D possibly TRBD1 on 6 matching bases. The CDR3 consists of 16 residues. Germline V gives CDR1 MNHEY, CDR2 SVGAGI. V was clipped by 4 bases and J by 0 bases, with 13 bases between them. CDR3 protein: CASSSTPDSSGNTIYF. CDR3 coding DNA: TGTGCCAGCAGTTCTACCCCGGACAGCTCTGGAAACACCATATATTTT.

The chain has TRBV5-1 and TRBJ2-7; tentatively, D is TRBD2 (6 bases). This CDR3 comprises 16 residues. CDR1 is SGHRS, CDR2 YFSETQ, per germline. V was trimmed by 1 base and J by 4 bases, leaving 18 bases between them. CDR3 loop: CASSLPRGGEGYEQYF. CDR3 nucleotides: TGCGCCAGCAGCTTGCCCCGAGGAGGGGAAGGGTACGAGCAGTACTTC.

This clone was counted only a few times. The chain uses TRBV27 and TRBJ2-5; a weak D match, TRBD2 (6 bases). CDR1 is MNHEY and CDR2 is SMNVEV in the germline V gene (reference sequence). The CDR3 totals 16 residues. Deletions cut 4 bases from V and 0 bases from J, with 15 bases between. In DNA form, the CDR3 reads TGTGCCAGCAGTTCCTGGAGGGCCGGTGACCAAGAGACCCAGTACTTC. Encoded protein: CASSSWRAGDQETQYF.

The CDR3 sequence is CASSKWGANTGELFF. CDR3 bases: TGTGCCAGCAGTAAGTGGGGTGCGAACACCGGGGAGCTGTTTTTT. The chain has TRBV27 and TRBJ2-2; no clear D gene. CDR1 MNHEY and CDR2 SMNVEV come from the germline V gene (reference sequence). The CDR3 extends over 15 amino acids. With 5 bases removed from V and 0 bases from J, the gap between germline ends came to 10 bases.

The rearrangement uses TRBV7-9 and TRBJ1-3; maybe TRBD1 (5 bases). This CDR3 is built from 15 residues. V lost 5 bases and J lost 2, with 13 bases in between. Germline V gene data show CDR1 as SEHNR and CDR2 as FQNEAQ (reference sequence). The CDR3 coding sequence is TGTGCCAGCAGCCCTCAGGGTATGGCTGGAAACACCATATATTTT. Its translation is CASSPQGMAGNTIYF.

About this clone: A far larger clone is one base from this, pointing to a likely read error. V and J are TRBV10-1 and TRBJ2-3; D not resolved. Germline V gives CDR1 WNHNN, CDR2 SYGVQD (reference sequence). The CDR3 contains 15 residues. The chain's CDR3 is CANSENPEKTDTQYF. The CDR3 DNA follows: TGCGCCAACAGTGAAAACCCAGAAAAAACAGATACGCAGTATTTT.

V gene TRBV7-8 combines with J gene TRBJ2-5; 8 bases line up with TRBD2. Unmatched junction bases numbered 7, after V lost 3 bases and J lost 1 base. This CDR3 spans 16 amino acids. The germline V gene encodes CDR1 SGHVS and CDR2 FQNEAQ. The DNA of the CDR3 is TGTGCCAGCAGCTTTGGACTAGCCAATCTCCAAGAGACCCAGTACTTC. This translates into CASSFGLANLQETQYF.

This chain connects TRBV5-4 to TRBJ2-5; 9 bases agree with TRBD2. J gave up 5 bases and V 3 bases, and 8 bases lay outside the gene matches. Per the germline V gene, CDR1 is SGHNT and CDR2 is YYREEE (reference sequence). The CDR3 spans 15 residues. CDR3 in DNA: TGTGCCAGCAGCTCCGATAGCGGGAGAGGGGAGACCCAGTACTTC. Translating gives CASSSDSGRGETQYF.

On this clone itself: A far larger clone is one nucleotide away, so this likely arose from a read error. Different DNA sequences within this sample yield the same CDR3. This chain uses TRBV19 with TRBJ1-1; 8 nucleotides match TRBD1. Per germline, CDR1 LNHDA and CDR2 SQIVND (reference sequence). J gave up 4 bases and V 7 bases, and 5 bases lay outside the gene matches. The CDR3 has 13 residues. CDR3 protein: CASTGQGGTEAFF. CDR3 coding DNA: TGTGCCAGTACTGGACAGGGCGGCACTGAAGCTTTCTTT.